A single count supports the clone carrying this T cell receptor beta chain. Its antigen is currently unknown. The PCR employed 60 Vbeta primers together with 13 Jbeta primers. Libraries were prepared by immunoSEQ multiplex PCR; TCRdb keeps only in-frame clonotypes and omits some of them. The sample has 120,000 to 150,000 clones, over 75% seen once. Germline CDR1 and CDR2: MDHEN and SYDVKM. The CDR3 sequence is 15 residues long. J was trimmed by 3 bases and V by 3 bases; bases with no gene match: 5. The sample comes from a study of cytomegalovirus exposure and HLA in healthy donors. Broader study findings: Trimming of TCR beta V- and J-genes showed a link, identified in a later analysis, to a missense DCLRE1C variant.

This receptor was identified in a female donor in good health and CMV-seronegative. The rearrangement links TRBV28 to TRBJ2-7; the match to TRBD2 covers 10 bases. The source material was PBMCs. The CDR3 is CASSFLAGVVYEQYF. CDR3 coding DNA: TGTGCCAGCAGTTTCCTAGCGGGAGTCGTCTACGAGCAGTACTTC. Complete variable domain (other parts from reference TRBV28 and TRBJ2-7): DVKVTQSSRYLVKRTGEKVFLECVQDMDHENMFWYRQDPGLGLRLIYFSYDVKMKEKGDIPEGYSVSREKKERFSLILESASTNQTSMYLCASSFLAGVVYEQYFGPGTRLTVT.